This T cell receptor (beta chain) derives from a study of shared clonotypes between healthy human individuals. Study overall: The plates for each donor numbered three CD4 naive, three CD4 memory, two CD8 naive and one CD8 memory. Whole-study findings and limits: Some naive CD4 clonotypes, around 4.9%, turned up in common across four donors. Non-shared clonotypes had lower generation probabilities than those shared by all four donors.

CD45RO-negative CD8 cells positively selected for CCR7 made up the naive population, which excluded terminally differentiated effector memory CD45RA+ cells. V lost 1 base and J lost 6, with 16 bases in between. This CDR3 comprises 15 residues. In germline, CDR1 is SEHNR, CDR2 FQNEAQ (reference sequence). Original handling: Because ImmunoSEQ provided only junction sequences with no quality scores, the filtering differed. Clones were read by immunoSEQ multiplex PCR, and TCRdb kept only the in-frame ones, dropping some. V and J calls and clone size come straight from that table; D and trimming were deduced from the DNA. The sample has about 2 million clones, around 96% seen once. Details on this clone: Antigen specificity is unknown.

The sample was naive CD8+ T cells sorted from blood. V is TRBV7-9 and J is TRBJ2-7, with D possibly TRBD1 on 5 matching bases. This clonotype originated in a man between 18 and 29 years old in good health. The CDR3 coding sequence is TGTGCCAGCAGCTTAGAGGGGTTGATGGTCGGCGAGCAGTACTTC. This codes for CASSLEGLMVGEQYF. Filled out from reference TRBV7-9 and TRBJ2-7, the complete variable domain reads DTGVSQNPRHKITKRGQNVTFRCDPISEHNRLYWYRQTLGQGPEFLTYFQNEAQLEKSRLLSDRFSAERPKGSFSTLEIQRTEQGDSAMYLCASSLEGLMVGEQYFGPGTRLTVT.